This T cell receptor (beta chain) was profiled in a study of blood T cell repertoires in COVID-19. The data were produced by immunoSEQ multiplex PCR, yet TCRdb's version contains in-frame clones alone and is incomplete. The data show around 270,000 clones, with 86% seen just once and over 1.5% held by the top ten. The V end lost 3 bases, the J end lost 6 bases, and 5 bases lay between the germline ends. In germline, CDR1 is DFQATT, CDR2 SNEGSKA (reference sequence). CDR3 length: 11 amino acids. The sequencing input was peripheral blood. The genes are TRBV20-1 and TRBJ1-4, with unresolved D. The source of this sequence is a man aged 30 to 39 with active or convalescent COVID-19. This CDR3 is CSASQYEKLFF. The CDR3 coding sequence is TGCAGTGCTAGCCAGTATGAAAAACTGTTTTTT.